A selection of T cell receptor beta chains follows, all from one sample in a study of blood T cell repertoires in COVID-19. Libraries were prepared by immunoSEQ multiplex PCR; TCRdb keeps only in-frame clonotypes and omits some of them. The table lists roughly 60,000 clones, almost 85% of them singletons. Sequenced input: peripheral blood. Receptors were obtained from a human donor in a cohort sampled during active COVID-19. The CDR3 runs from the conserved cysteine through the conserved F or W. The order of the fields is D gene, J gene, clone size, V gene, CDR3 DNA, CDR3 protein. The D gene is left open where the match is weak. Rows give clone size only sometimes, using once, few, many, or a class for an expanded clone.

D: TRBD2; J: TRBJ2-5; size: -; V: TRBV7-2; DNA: TGTGCCAGCAGCTTAGGGTCTAGCGGGAGTGGGGAGACCCAGTACTTC; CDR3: CASSLGSSGSGETQYF
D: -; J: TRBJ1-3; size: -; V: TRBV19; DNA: TGTGCCAGTAGTGGGAGCTACTCTGGAAACACCATATATTTT; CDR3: CASSGSYSGNTIYF
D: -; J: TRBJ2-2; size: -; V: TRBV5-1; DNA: TGCGCCAGCAGCTTGGTGTTGGGGCCGGGGGAGCTGTTTTTT; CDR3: CASSLVLGPGELFF
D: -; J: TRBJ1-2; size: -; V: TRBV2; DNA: TGTGCCAGCAGGCAGGGATGGAGCTACACCTTC; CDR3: CASRQGWSYTF
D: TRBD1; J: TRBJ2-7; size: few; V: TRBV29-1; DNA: TGCAGCGTTCCGGGACAGGGGTCCTACGAGCAGTACTTC; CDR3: CSVPGQGSYEQYF
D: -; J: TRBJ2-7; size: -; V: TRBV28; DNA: TGTGCCAGCAGACTTTACCGGGAGATGTTCTACGAGCAGTACTTC; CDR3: CASRLYREMFYEQYF
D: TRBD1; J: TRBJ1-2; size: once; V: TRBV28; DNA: TGTGCCAGCATGACTCCCGGGACAGGGGATGGCTACACCTTC; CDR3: CASMTPGTGDGYTF
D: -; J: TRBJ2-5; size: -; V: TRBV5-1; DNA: TGCGCCAGCAGCTGGCGGCCCCAAGAGACCCAGTACTTC; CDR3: CASSWRPQETQYF
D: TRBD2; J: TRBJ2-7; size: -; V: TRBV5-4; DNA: TGTGCCAGCAGCTTGGCGGGGGAGGGATCCTACGAGCAGTACTTC; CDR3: CASSLAGEGSYEQYF
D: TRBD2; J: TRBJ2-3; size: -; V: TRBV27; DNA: TGTGCCAGCAGTTTATTGGCTAGCGGGAGGACAGGGGCAGATACGCAGTATTTT; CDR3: CASSLLASGRTGADTQYF
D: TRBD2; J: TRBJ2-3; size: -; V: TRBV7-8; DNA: TGTGCCAGCTCCGGGACTAGCGCAGCAGATACGCAGTATTTT; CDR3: CASSGTSAADTQYF
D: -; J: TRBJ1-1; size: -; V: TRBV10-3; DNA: TGTGCCATCAGGGGGACGGGACTTAGCACTGAAGCTTTCTTT; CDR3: CAIRGTGLSTEAFF
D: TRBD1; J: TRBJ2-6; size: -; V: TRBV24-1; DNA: TGTGCCACCAGTGACGACAGGGAATCTGGGGCCAACGTCCTGACTTTC; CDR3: CATSDDRESGANVLTF
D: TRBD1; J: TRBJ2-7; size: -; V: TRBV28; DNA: TGTGCCAGCAGTTTCGGACAGGGTACCTACGAGCAGTACTTC; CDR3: CASSFGQGTYEQYF
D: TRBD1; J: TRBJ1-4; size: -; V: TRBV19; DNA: TGTGCCAGTAGTATATACAGGGGCCTCCGTGAAAAACTGTTTTTT; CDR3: CASSIYRGLREKLFF
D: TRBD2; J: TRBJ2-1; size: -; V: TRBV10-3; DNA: TGTGCCATCAGACCGACTAGCGGGAGTACTGATGAGCAGTTCTTC; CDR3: CAIRPTSGSTDEQFF
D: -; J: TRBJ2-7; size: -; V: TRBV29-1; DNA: TGCAGCGTTGATGGGGGGGCGCGTTCCTACGAGCAGTACTTC; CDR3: CSVDGGARSYEQYF
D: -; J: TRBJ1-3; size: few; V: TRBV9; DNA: TGTGCCAGCAGCGTACTGGGCGACTCTGGAAACACCATATATTTT; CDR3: CASSVLGDSGNTIYF
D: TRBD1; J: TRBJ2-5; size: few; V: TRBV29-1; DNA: TGCAGCGTAACCGGGACAGGGGGGTACCAAGAGACCCAGTACTTC; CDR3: CSVTGTGGYQETQYF
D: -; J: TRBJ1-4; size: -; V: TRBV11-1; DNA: TGTGCCAGCAGCTTAGCCGCGGTCACAACTAATGAAAAACTGTTTTTT; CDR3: CASSLAAVTTNEKLFF
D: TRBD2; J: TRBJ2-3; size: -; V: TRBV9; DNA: TGTGCCAGCAGCGTTCTCGTGGCCCCCCGGGGGGCAGATACGCAGTATTTT; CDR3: CASSVLVAPRGADTQYF
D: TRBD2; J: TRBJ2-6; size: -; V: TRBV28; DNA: TGTGCCAGCAGTGACCAGCCTGGGGGGGCTGGGGCCAACGTCCTGACTTTC; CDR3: CASSDQPGGAGANVLTF
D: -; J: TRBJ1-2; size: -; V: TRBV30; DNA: TGTGCCTGGAGTGTACTCCGGGGGAATGGCTACACCTTC; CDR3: CAWSVLRGNGYTF